These 9 T cell receptor beta chains share one sample of origin, sequenced in a study of CD8+ T cells in alopecia areata. Reverse transcription of extracted RNA yielded cDNA, which provided the sequencing template. The assay was immunoSEQ multiplex PCR, and TCRdb's table has in-frame clones only and misses some. The sample has under 350,000 clones, over 45% seen once; the top ten hold approximately 1.7%. Treatment noted: oral pan-JAK inhibitor, 5-10 mg twice daily. This specimen consisted of CD4+ T cells sorted from blood, obtained at week 24, from a patient treated with tofacitinib. The receptors derive from a human donor with alopecia areata.

This clone was detected a few times. This sequence joins TRBV29-1 and TRBJ1-1; D ambiguous. Germline CDR1 reads SQVTM; CDR2 reads ANQGSEA. The germline V and J ends were trimmed by 6 bases and 14 bases, with 19 bases remaining between them. The CDR3 is 11 amino acids. DNA of the CDR3: TGCAGCGTCGAAAACACAAACCAGGTGTTCTTT. As protein: CSVENTNQVFF.

The genes are TRBV21-1 and TRBJ2-6; TRBD1 is the table's D call and was not checked against the DNA. TRBV21-1 is reported as a pseudogene. The CDR3 is made up of 18 amino acids. The CDR3 here is CASSKDGTVVAGANVLTF. CDR3 DNA sequence: TGTGCCAGCAGCAAAGATGGGACAGTCGTCGCTGGGGCCAACGTCCTGACTTTC.

This rearrangement joins TRBV4-2 to TRBJ2-7, with TRBD2 matching over 7 bases. Unmatched junction bases numbered 6, after V lost 2 bases and J lost 2 bases. This CDR3 has 15 residues. Germline V gene sequence: CDR1 LGHNA, CDR2 YNFKEQ. The CDR3 nucleotides read TGTGCCAGCAGCCAAAGCGGGGTCCTACCCTACGAGCAGTACTTC. Amino acid sequence: CASSQSGVLPYEQYF.

The V and J genes are TRBV15 and TRBJ2-7, with TRBD1 identical over 8 bases. The CDR3 sequence is 13 residues long. CDR1 LNHNV and CDR2 YYDKDF come from the germline V gene (reference sequence). J gave up 6 bases and V 1 base, and 2 bases lay outside the gene matches. The CDR3 DNA is TGTGCCACCAGCAGAGCGACAGGGGTCGAGCAGTACTTC. The encoded protein is CATSRATGVEQYF.

This clone was seen only a few times. V usage is TRBV6-5 and J usage is TRBJ2-1; D gene unclear. From germline, CDR1 is MNHEY and CDR2 SVGAGI. V shed 6 bases and J shed 10 bases, with 10 bases lying between them. The CDR3 runs to 11 residues. The CDR3 DNA sequence: TGTGCCAGCAGCCAAAGTTCGGAGCAGTTCTTC. Translation: CASSQSSEQFF.

This CDR3 reads CASSLEDLAGGVDEQFF. The CDR3 region has the DNA TGTGCCAGCAGCTTAGAGGACCTAGCGGGGGGAGTGGATGAGCAGTTCTTC. The rearrangement uses TRBV7-9 and TRBJ2-1; 11 bases map to TRBD2. The CDR3 covers 17 residues. V lost 1 base, J lost 8 bases, and 10 bases stayed unmatched. Germline V gives CDR1 SEHNR, CDR2 FQNEAQ (reference sequence).

This sequence joins TRBV28 and TRBJ1-6; weak D call: TRBD1 (6 bases). The ends were cut back, 3 bases at V and 6 bases at J, with 18 bases in the middle. This CDR3 comprises 17 residues. CDR1 is MDHEN, CDR2 SYDVKM, per germline. The CDR3 coding sequence is TGTGCCAGCAGTTTGGGGGCAGGGGTAGAGGGTAATTCACCCCTCCACTTT. Translated: CASSLGAGVEGNSPLHF.

The chain carries TRBV5-4 and TRBJ2-4; TRBD2 agrees at 8 bases. Germline V gene lookup returns CDR1 SGHNT and CDR2 YYREEE (reference sequence). The CDR3 consists of 14 residues. V was pared by 2 bases and J by 5 bases, with 3 bases of the junction left unmatched. Here the CDR3 reads CASSLGTRQNIQYF. Written as DNA, the CDR3 is TGTGCCAGCAGCTTAGGGACTAGACAAAACATTCAGTACTTC.

This clone was observed once. The rearrangement joins TRBV14 to TRBJ2-1, with D possibly TRBD1 on 5 matching bases. Germline loops: CDR1 SGHDN, CDR2 FVKESK. V lost 3 bases, J lost 4 bases, and 10 bases lay in between. CDR3 size: 14 residues. Here the CDR3 reads CASSQLGQYNEQFF. DNA of the CDR3: TGTGCCAGCAGCCAGTTGGGGCAGTACAATGAGCAGTTCTTC.